This T cell receptor (beta chain) was observed in a study of prognosis after radiotherapy for stage I lung cancer. From genomic DNA, TCR beta CDR3 was amplified by two-round multiplex PCR. Primers (each specific to one TRBV or TRBJ gene) were used in first-round PCR. TCRdb used MiXCR to reprocess the multiplex PCR reads, holding one entry per CDR3 protein. The sample consists of 20,000 to 25,000 distinct CDR3 sequences, approximately 39% of them appearing once. The sequence derives from a donor aged 50 or older with non-small cell lung cancer. Sequenced material: PBMCs, taken before or after stereotactic body radiation therapy (not recorded which).

The CDR3 DNA sequence: TGCGCCAGCAGCCCGGGACAGGGCGGTGAAAAACTGTTTTTT. This sequence encodes CASSPGQGGEKLFF. V usage is TRBV5-1 and J usage is TRBJ1-4; TRBD1 matches at 9 bases. V lost 4 bases and J lost 7; bases outside the gene matches: 5. The length of the CDR3 is 14 residues. Germline CDR1 reads SGHRS; CDR2 reads YFSETQ. The full variable domain, rest sourced from reference TRBV5-1 and TRBJ1-4, is KAGVTQTPRYLIKTRGQQVTLSCSPISGHRSVSWYQQTPGQGLQFLFEYFSETQRNKGNFPGRFSGRQFSNSRSEMNVSTLELGDSALYLCASSPGQGGEKLFFGSGTQLSVL.